The 6 T cell receptor beta chains in this list originate from one sample, sequenced in a study of identifying expanded T cells in peripheral blood. Libraries were prepared by immunoSEQ multiplex PCR; TCRdb keeps only in-frame clonotypes and omits some of them. In the table there are about 98,000 clones, about 91% of which are singletons. The specimen sequenced was blood. The receptors shown here come from a person aged 18 to 69 in good health.

The rearrangement links TRBV6-5 to TRBJ2-5; 9 bases map to TRBD1. Germline loops: CDR1 MNHEY, CDR2 SVGAGI. The trim removed 6 bases at V and 3 bases at J, leaving 5 bases unmatched. The CDR3 runs to 14 residues. In nucleotides, the CDR3 is TGTGCCAGCAGCCAACAGGGGGCGGAAGAGACCCAGTACTTC. Translated: CASSQQGAEETQYF.

This clone was observed once. J is TRBJ1-2 and V is TRBV7-8; 7 nucleotides line up with TRBD1. The trim removed 1 base at V and 8 bases at J, leaving 4 bases unmatched. The CDR3 has 13 amino acids. Germline CDR1 SGHVS, CDR2 FQNEAQ. CDR3: CASSLGQGGGYTF. The CDR3 DNA is TGTGCCAGCAGCTTAGGACAGGGTGGAGGCTACACCTTC.

V gene TRBV9 combines with J gene TRBJ1-2; unclear D gene. Germline CDR1 is SGDLS and CDR2 is YYNGEE. The CDR3 extends over 15 amino acids. Trimming shortened V by 3 bases and J by 2 bases, and 14 bases separated the two germline ends. As DNA, the CDR3 is TGTGCCAGCAGCGAGCCGGGAGACACAAACTATGGCTACACCTTC. As protein: CASSEPGDTNYGYTF.

This rearrangement joins TRBV15 to TRBJ1-2; tentatively, D is TRBD1 (6 bases). Per the germline V gene, CDR1 is LNHNV and CDR2 is YYDKDF (reference sequence). The length of the CDR3 is 14 residues. Trimming took off 3 bases at V and 7 bases at J, with 15 bases between the two ends. The CDR3 nucleotides read TGTGCCACCAGCAGGGAGACAGGCCTCTCTGGCTACACCTTC. Its translation is CATSRETGLSGYTF.

A note on this clone: This sample includes further DNA sequences coding for the same CDR3. V and J are TRBV7-2 and TRBJ1-1; no firm D call. Germline V CDR1 and CDR2: SGHTA, FQGNSA. This CDR3 comprises 12 residues. Trimming pared 5 bases from V and 1 base from J, leaving 5 bases between. In DNA, the CDR3 is TGTGCCAGCAGCCCGGAGAACACTGAAGCTTTCTTT. It encodes CASSPENTEAFF.

The chain couples TRBV7-8 to TRBJ2-1; no clear D gene. The CDR3 is 14 amino acids. Between the trimmed V and J ends, which lost 2 bases and 4 bases, there was a span of 9 bases. CDR1 and CDR2 (germline): SGHVS, FQNEAQ. CDR3 sequence reads: CASSLPSGYNEQFF. CDR3 bases: TGTGCCAGCAGCTTACCTTCCGGTTACAATGAGCAGTTCTTC.